Here is one T cell receptor (beta chain) with its context. The antigen remains unidentified. There are 17 residues in the CDR3. Trimming removed 1 base from V and 3 bases from J, with 20 bases in between. Germline-derived CDR1 and CDR2 are SGHRS and YFSETQ. The data derive from a study of T cells in Graves' hyperthyroidism and ophthalmopathy. Whole-study context: Sampling of peripheral blood happened at initial diagnosis, prior to any treatment.

TCR beta CDR3 sequences were amplified from RNA transcripts. The TCR CDR3 first-round RT-PCR relied on the HTBI primer set. TCRdb reprocessed the multiplex PCR reads via MiXCR and lists one record per CDR3 protein. The sample includes approximately 300,000 distinct CDR3 sequences, roughly 19% of them seen just once. Findings of the study overall: In blood, most of the thyroid clonotypes expanded above 0.001 were also present.

Sequenced sample: blood. The source is a man aged 45-65 years with Graves' ophthalmopathy. This chain links TRBV5-1 with TRBJ2-7; D gene unclear. The CDR3 spells CASSLSLTTLTVYEQYF. The CDR3 region has the DNA TGCGCCAGCAGCTTGTCCCTGACCACGTTGACCGTCTACGAGCAGTACTTC.